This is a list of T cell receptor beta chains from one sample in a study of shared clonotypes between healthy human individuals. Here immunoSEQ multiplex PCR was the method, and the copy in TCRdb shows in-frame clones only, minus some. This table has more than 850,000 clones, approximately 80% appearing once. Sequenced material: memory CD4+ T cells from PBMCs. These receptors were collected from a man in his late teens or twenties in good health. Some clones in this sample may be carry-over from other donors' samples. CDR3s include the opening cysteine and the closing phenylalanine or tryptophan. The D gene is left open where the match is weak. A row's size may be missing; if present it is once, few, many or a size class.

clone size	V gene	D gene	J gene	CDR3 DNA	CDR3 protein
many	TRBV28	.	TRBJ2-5	TGTGCCAGCAGTCCTCGGGGGACCACCGAGACCCAGTACTTC	CASSPRGTTETQYF
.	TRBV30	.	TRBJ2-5	TGTGCCTGGGGTTGGGGTGGAGAGCAGTACTTC	CAWGWGGEQYF
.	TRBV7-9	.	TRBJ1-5	TGTGCCAGCAGCGGGAGCGGTCAGCCCCAGCATTTT	CASSGSGQPQHF
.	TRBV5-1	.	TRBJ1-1	TGCGCCAGCAGCTTGGACAGATTTAACACTGAAGCTTTCTTT	CASSLDRFNTEAFF
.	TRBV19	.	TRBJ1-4	TGTGCCAGTAGTAGGACAGCTTCAACTAATGAAAAACTGTTTTTT	CASSRTASTNEKLFF
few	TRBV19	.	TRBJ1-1	TGTGCCAGTAGTACCCGGAGAGAGAACACTGAAGCTTTCTTT	CASSTRRENTEAFF
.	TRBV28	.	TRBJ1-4	TGTGCCAGCAGTTTCCTCGGACCAAGTAATGAAAAACTGTTTTTT	CASSFLGPSNEKLFF
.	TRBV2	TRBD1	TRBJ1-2	TGTGCCAGCAGCCGTAACAGGGGCCCGAGCTATGGCTACACCTTC	CASSRNRGPSYGYTF
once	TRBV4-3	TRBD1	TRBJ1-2	TGCGCCAGCAGCCGAGGGACAGGGCTAAACTATGGCTACACCTTC	CASSRGTGLNYGYTF
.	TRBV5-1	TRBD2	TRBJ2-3	TGCGCCAGCAGCTTGGGACTAGCGGGAGATGGCACAGATACGCAGTATTTT	CASSLGLAGDGTDTQYF
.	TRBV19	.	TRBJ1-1	TGTGCCAGTAGTATGTTAGGGGTTCCGAACACTGAAGCTTTCTTT	CASSMLGVPNTEAFF
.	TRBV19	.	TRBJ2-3	TGTGCCAGTAGTTGGGGTCGTACGCAGTATTTT	CASSWGRTQYF
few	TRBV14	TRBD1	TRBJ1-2	TGTGCCAGCAGCCAACGGGACAGGCGGTGGGGCGGCTACACCTTC	CASSQRDRRWGGYTF
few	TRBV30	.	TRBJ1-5	TGTGCCTGGAGCCTACGGGGACGAGGGGCGCCCCAGCATTTT	CAWSLRGRGAPQHF
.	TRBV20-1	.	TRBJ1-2	TGCAGTGCTAGTCATTGGGGCGGCTACACCTTC	CSASHWGGYTF
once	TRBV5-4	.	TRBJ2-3	TGTGCCAGCAGCCCCTATGGGCAGGGCACAGATACGCAGTATTTT	CASSPYGQGTDTQYF
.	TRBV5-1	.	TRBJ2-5	TGCGCCAGCAGCTTGGACAGTACCCAAGAGACCCAGTACTTC	CASSLDSTQETQYF
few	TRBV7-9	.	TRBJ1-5	TGTGCCAGCAGCTTAGGTCAGGTTGCGGGTCAGCCCCAGCATTTT	CASSLGQVAGQPQHF
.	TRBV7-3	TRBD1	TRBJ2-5	TGTGCCAGCAGCACTGCCGGGACAGGGGGCCAAGAGACCCAGTACTTC	CASSTAGTGGQETQYF
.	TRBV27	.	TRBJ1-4	TGTGCCAGCAGCTTGTGGGGGGTTGGCGATGAAAAACTGTTTTTT	CASSLWGVGDEKLFF
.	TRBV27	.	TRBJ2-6	TGTGCCAGCAGTTTAGGGTGGGGACGGGAGAGCTCTGGGGCCAACGTCCTGACTTTC	CASSLGWGRESSGANVLTF
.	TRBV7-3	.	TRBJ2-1	TGTGCCAGCAGCTTAACTTTCGGAGCCTCCTACAATGAGCAGTTCTTC	CASSLTFGASYNEQFF
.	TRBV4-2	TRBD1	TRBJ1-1	TGTGCCAGCAGCCACAGAGACAGGGACCCGAACACTGAAGCTTTCTTT	CASSHRDRDPNTEAFF
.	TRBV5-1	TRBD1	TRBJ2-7	TGCGCCAGCAGCTCTGGTCCCGGGACAGGGAGCTCCTACGAGCAGTACTTC	CASSSGPGTGSSYEQYF
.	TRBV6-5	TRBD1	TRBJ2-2	TGTGCCAGCAGTTACAGGGGGCGAGCCGGGGAGCTGTTTTTT	CASSYRGRAGELFF
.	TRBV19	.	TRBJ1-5	TGTGCCAGTACCCGTCACAAAAAATATAGCAATCAGCCCCAGCATTTT	CASTRHKKYSNQPQHF
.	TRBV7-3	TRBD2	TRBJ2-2	TGTGCCAGCAGCCCGCGGGAGGGCGGGGAGCTGTTTTTT	CASSPREGGELFF
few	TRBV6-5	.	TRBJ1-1	TGTGCCAGCAGTGATTCGGGAGCGCAGACTGAAGCTTTCTTT	CASSDSGAQTEAFF
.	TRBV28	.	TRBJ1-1	TGTGCCAGCACCAGGGTGGCTGAAGCTTTCTTT	CASTRVAEAFF
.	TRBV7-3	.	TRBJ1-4	TGTGCCAGCAGCTCACCTCGAACTAATGAAAAACTGTTTTTT	CASSSPRTNEKLFF
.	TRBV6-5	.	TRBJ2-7	TGTGCCAGCAGTTACAGGTCGGGAGTCTACGAGCAGTACTTC	CASSYRSGVYEQYF
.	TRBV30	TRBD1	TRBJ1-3	TGTGCCTGGAGCAGGGGGCTAAACACCATATATTTT	CAWSRGLNTIYF
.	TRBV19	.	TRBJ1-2	TGTGCCAGTAGTAATGACAGGAGGAACTATGGCTACACCTTC	CASSNDRRNYGYTF
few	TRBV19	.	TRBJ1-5	TGTGCCAGTAGTCCCGCGAAAGGGTTCGCCCAGCATTTT	CASSPAKGFAQHF
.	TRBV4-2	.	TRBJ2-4	TGTGCCAGCAGCCAAGATCCGGGTCAGGACATTCAGTACTTC	CASSQDPGQDIQYF